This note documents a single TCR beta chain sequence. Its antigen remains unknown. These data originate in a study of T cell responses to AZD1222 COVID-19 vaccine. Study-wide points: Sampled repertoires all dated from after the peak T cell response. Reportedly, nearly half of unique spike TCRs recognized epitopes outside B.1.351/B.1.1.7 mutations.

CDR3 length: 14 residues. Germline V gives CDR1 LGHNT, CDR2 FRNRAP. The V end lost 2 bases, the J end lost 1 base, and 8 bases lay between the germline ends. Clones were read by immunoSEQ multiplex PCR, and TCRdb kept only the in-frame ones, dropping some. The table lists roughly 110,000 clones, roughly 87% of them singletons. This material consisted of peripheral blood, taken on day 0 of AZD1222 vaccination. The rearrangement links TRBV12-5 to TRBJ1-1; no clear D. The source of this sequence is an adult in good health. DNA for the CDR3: TGTGCTAGTGGTTTGAAGCTAACGAACACTGAAGCTTTCTTT. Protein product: CASGLKLTNTEAFF.